The 14 T cell receptor beta chains below were found in one sample sequenced in a study of cytomegalovirus exposure and HLA in healthy donors. With 60 Vbeta and 13 Jbeta primers, the PCR was carried out. TCRdb's copy holds only in-frame clones and misses some; the assay was immunoSEQ multiplex PCR. The sample has roughly 130,000 clones; less than 85% are singletons. The sample consisted of PBMCs. These receptors all stem from a man younger than 35 in good health and CMV-seropositive.

This chain links TRBV2 with TRBJ1-2; D is perhaps TRBD1 (5 bases). Trimming stripped 5 bases from V and 6 bases from J, with 16 bases between. CDR3 length: 14 residues. From germline, CDR1 is SNHLY and CDR2 FYNNEI. The CDR3 region is CASSPSRGHDGYTF. For the CDR3, the DNA is TGTGCCAGCAGTCCCTCTAGGGGCCACGATGGCTACACCTTC.

This clone was detected a few times. The chain couples TRBV6-6 to TRBJ2-7, with TRBD2 as a possible D gene (6 bases). V was trimmed by 5 bases and J by 2 bases, leaving 13 bases between them. Per germline, CDR1 MNHNY and CDR2 SVGAGI (reference sequence). The CDR3 length is 14 residues. DNA of the CDR3: TGTGCCAGCAGTCCTCCGGGAGAGACCTACGAGCAGTACTTC. Translated: CASSPPGETYEQYF.

The rearrangement joins TRBV6-1 to TRBJ1-5, with TRBD1 matching 10 bases. CDR3 length: 17 residues. V lost 4 bases and J lost 6; bases outside the gene matches: 12. The germline V gene encodes CDR1 MNHNS and CDR2 SASEGT. CDR3 protein: CASSAGQGSTAGQPQHF. CDR3 nucleotide sequence: TGTGCCAGCAGTGCGGGACAGGGGAGCACAGCCGGTCAGCCCCAGCATTTT.

The chain couples TRBV7-2 to TRBJ2-1, with 12 bases aligning to TRBD2. J was trimmed by 8 bases and V by 5 bases; bases with no gene match: 13. The germline V gene has CDR1 SGHTA and CDR2 FQGNSA. This CDR3 has 17 residues. CDR3 residues: CASSPGLAGKIRHEQFF. The CDR3 DNA reads as TGTGCCAGCAGCCCAGGACTAGCGGGAAAAATCAGACATGAGCAGTTCTTC.

V gene TRBV7-2 combines with J gene TRBJ1-4; TRBD1 agrees at 12 bases. The CDR3 is made up of 19 amino acids. V gave up 6 bases and J gave up 0 bases; unmatched junction bases: 11. The germline V gene has CDR1 SGHTA and CDR2 FQGNSA. For the CDR3, the DNA is TGTGCCAGCAGTTCCCGACCGGGACAGGGGGCATCAACTAATGAAAAACTGTTTTTT. It specifies CASSSRPGQGASTNEKLFF.

The chain recombines TRBV5-1 with TRBJ1-2, with TRBD1 as a possible D gene (6 bases). This CDR3 has 13 residues. Trimming left V 0 bases short and J 8 bases short, with 11 bases between. Germline V gene data show CDR1 as SGHRS and CDR2 as YFSETQ. The CDR3 loop is CASSLAPGGGYTF. Here the CDR3 DNA reads TGCGCCAGCAGCTTGGCCCCGGGGGGCGGCTACACCTTC.

The rearrangement uses TRBV30 and TRBJ2-7; 9 bases are a match to TRBD2. CDR3 size: 14 residues. V lost 2 bases, J lost 2 bases, and 4 bases stayed unmatched. Germline values: CDR1 GTSNPN, CDR2 SVGIG (reference sequence). The CDR3 spells CAWSTGTSPYEQYF. CDR3 DNA sequence: TGTGCCTGGAGTACCGGGACTAGCCCCTACGAGCAGTACTTC.

This clone occurred once. The chain joins TRBV15 to TRBJ2-5; 10 bases align to TRBD1. This CDR3 region has 15 residues. The ends lost 5 bases at V and 2 bases at J; junction bases unmatched: 5. Germline V gene sequence: CDR1 LNHNV, CDR2 YYDKDF (reference sequence). The CDR3 DNA follows: TGTGCCACCAGCGTCGGACAGGGGGAGCAAGAGACCCAGTACTTC. This encodes CATSVGQGEQETQYF.

The CDR3 DNA is TGTGCCAGCAGTTACCTTGGACAGCCGTGGCAGCCCCAGCATTTT. Amino acids: CASSYLGQPWQPQHF. The chain joins TRBV6-6 to TRBJ1-5; TRBD1 might be the D (6 bases). Germline CDR1 is MNHNY and CDR2 is SVGAGI (reference sequence). The CDR3 length is 15 residues. The V end lost 2 bases, the J end lost 7 bases, and 15 bases lay between the germline ends.

This clone was counted only a few times. This chain uses TRBV7-9 with TRBJ1-1, with D possibly matching TRBD1 (6 bases). Germline CDR1 and CDR2: SEHNR and FQNEAQ (reference sequence). There are 14 residues in the CDR3. V dropped 5 bases and J dropped 0 bases, with 10 bases sitting between them. This chain's CDR3 is CASSVGQMNTEAFF. The CDR3 coding sequence is TGTGCCAGCAGCGTCGGACAGATGAACACTGAAGCTTTCTTT.

This chain connects TRBV6-6 to TRBJ1-5; TRBD1 is a possible D gene (6 bases). CDR1 and CDR2 (germline): MNHNY, SVGAGI (reference sequence). Deletions cut 6 bases from V and 6 bases from J, with 12 bases between. This CDR3 region has 13 residues. CDR3 residues: CASSVIQGQPQHF. In nucleotides, the CDR3 is TGTGCCAGCAGCGTAATACAGGGTCAGCCCCAGCATTTT.

This chain links TRBV6-1 with TRBJ2-6, with D maybe TRBD2 (5 bases). V was clipped by 7 bases and J by 0 bases, with 7 bases between them. The CDR3 is made up of 14 amino acids. Germline V lookup: CDR1 MNHNS, CDR2 SASEGT. CDR3 sequence: CASTGSSGANVLTF. CDR3 nucleotides: TGTGCCAGCACGGGGAGCTCTGGGGCCAACGTCCTGACTTTC.

V and J are TRBV2 and TRBJ2-5; 7 bases fit TRBD2. The CDR3 is made up of 15 amino acids. V shed 4 bases and J 4 bases; nucleotides not matched to a gene: 9. Looked up from germline, CDR1 is SNHLY and CDR2 is FYNNEI. CDR3 region: CASSASGRARETQYF. Written as DNA, the CDR3 is TGTGCCAGCAGTGCGAGTGGGAGGGCCAGAGAGACCCAGTACTTC.

This sequence joins TRBV7-9 and TRBJ2-7; tentative D call: TRBD2 (5 bases). Germline CDR1 SEHNR, CDR2 FQNEAQ (reference sequence). The V end was cut by 1 base, the J end by 5 bases, with 12 bases between. The CDR3 loop spans 14 amino acids. The CDR3 nucleotides read TGTGCCAGCAGCTTAGGTACTGGGAGCCACGAGCAGTACTTC. Translating gives CASSLGTGSHEQYF.